This section outlines one T cell receptor beta chain sequence together with its context. Starting from roughly 0.45 ug of total RNA, TCR libraries were made with linear amplification. One entry per CDR3 protein results from TCRdb running MiXCR on the reads. The sample holds 180,000 or so distinct CDR3 sequences; over 60% are singletons and the top ten take around 2%. This entry comes from a study of healthy donors' naive CD4 and CD8 T cells. Germline CDR1 reads SQVTM; CDR2 reads ANQGSEA. Trimming took 1 base from V and 2 from J; bases not matched to a gene: 8. The CDR3 runs to 15 residues. The chain employs TRBV29-1 and TRBJ2-7; TRBD1 agrees at 7 bases. This receptor was taken from a pool of human donors in good health; the sample pools cells from several healthy donors. The sequencing sample was made of naive CD4+ and CD8+ T cells sorted from blood, pooled from several donors. The CDR3 protein is CSVEGATGAAYEQYF. CDR3 nucleotides: TGCAGCGTTGAAGGAGCTACAGGGGCGGCCTACGAGCAGTACTTC.